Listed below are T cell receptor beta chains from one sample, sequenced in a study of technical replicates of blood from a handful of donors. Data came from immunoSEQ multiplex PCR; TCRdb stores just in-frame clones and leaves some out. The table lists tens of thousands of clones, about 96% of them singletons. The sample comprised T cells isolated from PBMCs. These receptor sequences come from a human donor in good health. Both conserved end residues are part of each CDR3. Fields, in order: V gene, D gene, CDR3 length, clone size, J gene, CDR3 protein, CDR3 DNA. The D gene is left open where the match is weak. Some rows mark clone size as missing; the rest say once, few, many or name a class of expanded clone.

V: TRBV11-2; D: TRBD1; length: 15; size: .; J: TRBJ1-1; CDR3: CASSSYRGRNTEAFF; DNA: TGTGCCAGCAGCTCTTACAGGGGGCGGAACACTGAAGCTTTCTTT
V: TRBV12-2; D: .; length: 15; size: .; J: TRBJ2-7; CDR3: CASRLKERSSYEQYF; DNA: TGTGCAAGTCGCTTAAAGGAGCGTAGCTCCTACGAGCAGTACTTC
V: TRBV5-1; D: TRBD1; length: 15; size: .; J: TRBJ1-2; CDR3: CASSAGTGNNYGYTF; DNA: TGCGCCAGCAGCGCCGGGACAGGAAATAACTATGGCTACACCTTC
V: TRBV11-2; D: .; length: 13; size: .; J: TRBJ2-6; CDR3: CASSSRVANVLTF; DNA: TGTGCCAGCAGTTCCCGGGTGGCCAACGTCCTGACTTTC
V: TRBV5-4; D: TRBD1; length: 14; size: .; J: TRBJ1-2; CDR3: CASSSGQGGHGYTF; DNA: TGTGCCAGCAGCTCCGGACAGGGTGGCCATGGCTACACCTTC
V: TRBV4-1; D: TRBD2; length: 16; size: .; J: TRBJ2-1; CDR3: CASSQDLSGRIYEQFF; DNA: TGCGCCAGCAGCCAAGATCTAAGCGGGAGGATCTATGAGCAGTTCTTC
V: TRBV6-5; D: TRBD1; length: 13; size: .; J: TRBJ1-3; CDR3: CASTGQGRNTIYF; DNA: TGTGCCAGCACCGGACAGGGGAGGAACACCATATATTTT
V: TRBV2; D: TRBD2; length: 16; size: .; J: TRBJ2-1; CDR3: CASRSSGWSSYNEQFF; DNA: TGTGCCAGCCGGAGTAGCGGGTGGAGCTCCTACAATGAGCAGTTCTTC
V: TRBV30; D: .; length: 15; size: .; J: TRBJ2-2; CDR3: CAWETPGVATGELFF; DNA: TGTGCCTGGGAGACTCCGGGGGTTGCCACCGGGGAGCTGTTTTTT
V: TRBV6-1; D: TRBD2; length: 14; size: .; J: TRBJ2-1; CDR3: CASSGLAGRHEQFF; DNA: TGTGCCAGCAGTGGACTAGCGGGGAGGCATGAGCAGTTCTTC
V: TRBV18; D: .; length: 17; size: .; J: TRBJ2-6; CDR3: CASSPKSGTPGANVLTF; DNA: TGTGCCAGCTCACCAAAGTCAGGGACTCCTGGGGCCAACGTCCTGACTTTC
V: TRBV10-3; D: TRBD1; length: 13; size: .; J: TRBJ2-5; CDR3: CAISRDSQETQYF; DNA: TGTGCCATCAGCCGGGACAGCCAGGAGACCCAGTACTTC
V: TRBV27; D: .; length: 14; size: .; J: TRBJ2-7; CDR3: CASSLLGREDEQYF; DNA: TGTGCCAGCAGTTTATTAGGCAGGGAGGACGAGCAGTACTTC
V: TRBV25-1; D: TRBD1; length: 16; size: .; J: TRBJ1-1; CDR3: CASRGQGASFFTEAFF; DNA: TGTGCCAGCAGGGGACAGGGGGCGAGTTTCTTCACTGAAGCTTTCTTT
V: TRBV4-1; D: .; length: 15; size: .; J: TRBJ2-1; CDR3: CASSQDAGTWNEQFF; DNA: TGCGCCAGCAGCCAGGACGCCGGGACTTGGAATGAGCAGTTCTTC
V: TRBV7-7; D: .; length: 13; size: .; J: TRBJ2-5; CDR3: CASSLLRGETQYF; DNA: TGTGCTAGCAGCTTACTCAGGGGTGAGACCCAGTACTTC
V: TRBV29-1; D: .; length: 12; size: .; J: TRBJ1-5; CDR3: CSVGQLGQPQHF; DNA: TGCAGCGTAGGACAGTTGGGTCAGCCCCAGCATTTT
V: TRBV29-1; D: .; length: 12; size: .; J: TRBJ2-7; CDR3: CSAWGETYEQYF; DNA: TGCAGCGCCTGGGGCGAGACCTACGAGCAGTACTTC
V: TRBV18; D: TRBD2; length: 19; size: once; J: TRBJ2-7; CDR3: CASSPGLAGGQGGSYEQYF; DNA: TGTGCCAGCTCACCTGGACTAGCGGGAGGACAAGGAGGGTCCTACGAGCAGTACTTC
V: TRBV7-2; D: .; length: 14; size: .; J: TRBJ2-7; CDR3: CASSPLGQGGEQYF; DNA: TGTGCCAGCAGCCCCCTCGGACAGGGAGGGGAGCAGTACTTC
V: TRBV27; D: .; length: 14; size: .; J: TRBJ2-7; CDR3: CASSLGGRPREQYF; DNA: TGTGCCAGCAGTTTAGGGGGGAGGCCCCGCGAGCAGTACTTC
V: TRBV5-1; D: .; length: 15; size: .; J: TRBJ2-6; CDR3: CASSLQSSGANVLTF; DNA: TGCGCCAGCAGTCTACAGAGCTCTGGGGCCAACGTCCTGACTTTC
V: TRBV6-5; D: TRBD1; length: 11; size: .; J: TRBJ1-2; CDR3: CASSNSDRLLF; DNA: TGTGCCAGCAGTAACTCGGACAGGCTGTTGTTC
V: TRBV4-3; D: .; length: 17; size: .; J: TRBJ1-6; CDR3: CASSQAPRGSYNSPLHF; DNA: TGCGCCAGCAGCCAAGCTCCTAGGGGCTCCTATAATTCACCCCTCCACTTT
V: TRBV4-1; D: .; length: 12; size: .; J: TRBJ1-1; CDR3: CASSRRDTEAFF; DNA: TGCGCCAGCAGCCGCCGGGACACTGAAGCTTTCTTT
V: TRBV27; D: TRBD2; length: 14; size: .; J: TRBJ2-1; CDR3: CASQPREGLNEQFF; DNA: TGTGCCTCCCAGCCACGGGAGGGCCTAAATGAGCAGTTCTTC
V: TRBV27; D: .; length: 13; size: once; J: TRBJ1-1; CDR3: CASRPGGNTEAFF; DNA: TGTGCCAGCAGGCCGGGGGGGAACACTGAAGCTTTCTTT
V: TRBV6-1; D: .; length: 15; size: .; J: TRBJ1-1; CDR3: CASSVVGGDNTEAFF; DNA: TGTGCCAGCAGTGTGGTTGGGGGGGATAACACTGAAGCTTTCTTT
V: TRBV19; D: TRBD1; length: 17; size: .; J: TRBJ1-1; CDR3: CASRPGTGGTGNTEAFF; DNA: TGTGCCAGTAGACCCGGGACAGGGGGGACGGGGAACACTGAAGCTTTCTTT
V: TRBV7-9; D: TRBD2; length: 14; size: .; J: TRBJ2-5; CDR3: CASSLAGGQETQYF; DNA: TGTGCCAGCAGCTTAGCGGGAGGGCAAGAGACCCAGTACTTC
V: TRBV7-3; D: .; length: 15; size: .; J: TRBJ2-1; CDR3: CASSLGLLSYNEQFF; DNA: TGTGCCAGCAGCTTAGGACTACTCTCCTACAATGAGCAGTTCTTC
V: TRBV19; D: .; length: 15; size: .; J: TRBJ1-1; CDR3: CASSIVPGSVTEAFF; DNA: TGTGCCAGTAGTATAGTTCCAGGTAGTGTCACTGAAGCTTTCTTT
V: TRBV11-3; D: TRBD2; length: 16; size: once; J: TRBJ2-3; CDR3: CASSTTTSLGTDTQYF; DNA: TGTGCCAGCAGCACCACGACTAGCCTCGGCACAGATACGCAGTATTTT
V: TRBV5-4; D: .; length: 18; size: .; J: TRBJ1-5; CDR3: CASSYRTSRAYSNQPQHF; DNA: TGTGCCAGCAGTTATAGGACAAGTCGGGCATATAGCAATCAGCCCCAGCATTTT
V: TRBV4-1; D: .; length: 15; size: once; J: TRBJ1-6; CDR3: CASSQEVGAGSPLHF; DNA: TGCGCCAGCAGCCAGGAAGTGGGGGCTGGATCACCCCTCCACTTT
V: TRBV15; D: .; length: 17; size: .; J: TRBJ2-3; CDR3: CATSRVSPGEWKDTQYF; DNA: TGTGCCACCAGCAGAGTATCTCCGGGAGAATGGAAAGATACGCAGTATTTT
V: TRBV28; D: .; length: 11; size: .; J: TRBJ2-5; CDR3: CASRYQETQYF; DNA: TGTGCCAGTCGGTACCAAGAGACCCAGTACTTC
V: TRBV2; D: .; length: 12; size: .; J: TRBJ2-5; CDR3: CASSDNGETQYF; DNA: TGTGCCAGCAGCGACAATGGAGAGACCCAGTACTTC
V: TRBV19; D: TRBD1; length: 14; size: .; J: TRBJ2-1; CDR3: CASIRDRAGDEQFF; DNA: TGTGCCAGTATCCGGGACAGGGCAGGGGATGAGCAGTTCTTC
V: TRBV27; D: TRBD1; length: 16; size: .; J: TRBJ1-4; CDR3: CASSSKGDRINEKLFF; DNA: TGTGCCAGCAGTAGTAAAGGGGACAGGATTAATGAAAAACTGTTTTTT
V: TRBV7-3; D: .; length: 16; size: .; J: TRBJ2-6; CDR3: CASSPSPGAGANVLTF; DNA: TGTGCCAGCAGCCCCTCCCCAGGGGCTGGGGCCAACGTCCTGACTTTC
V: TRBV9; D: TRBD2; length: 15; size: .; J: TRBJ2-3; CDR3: CASRPREGGTDTQYF; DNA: TGTGCCAGCAGGCCCCGGGAGGGAGGCACAGATACGCAGTATTTT
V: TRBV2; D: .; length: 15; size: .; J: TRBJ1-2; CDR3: CASSEARGVRLGYTF; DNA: TGTGCCAGCAGTGAAGCGCGGGGGGTTCGCCTAGGCTACACCTTC
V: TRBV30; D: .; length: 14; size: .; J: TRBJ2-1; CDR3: CAWSVRGKENEQFF; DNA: TGTGCCTGGAGTGTACGGGGTAAGGAAAATGAGCAGTTCTTC
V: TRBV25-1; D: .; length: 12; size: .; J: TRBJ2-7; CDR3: CASSDTHYEQYF; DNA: TGTGCCAGCAGTGACACACACTACGAGCAGTACTTC
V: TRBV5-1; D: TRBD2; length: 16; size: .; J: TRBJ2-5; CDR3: CASSPGTSGSTETQYF; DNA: TGCGCCAGCAGCCCCGGGACTAGCGGGAGTACAGAGACCCAGTACTTC
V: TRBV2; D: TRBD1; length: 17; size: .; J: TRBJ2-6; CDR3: CASSGGQGMAGANVLTF; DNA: TGTGCCAGCAGTGGTGGACAGGGGATGGCTGGGGCCAACGTCCTGACTTTC
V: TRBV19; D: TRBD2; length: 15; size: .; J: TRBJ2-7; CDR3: CASSKLGLAGAEQYF; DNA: TGTGCCAGTAGTAAATTAGGCCTAGCGGGAGCCGAGCAGTACTTC
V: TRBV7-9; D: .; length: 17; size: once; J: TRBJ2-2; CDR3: CASSFPRRGANTGELFF; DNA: TGTGCCAGCAGCTTTCCCCGCCGTGGGGCAAACACCGGGGAGCTGTTTTTT
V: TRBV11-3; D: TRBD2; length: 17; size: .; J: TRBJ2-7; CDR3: CASSPSLELAFSYEQYF; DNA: TGTGCCAGCAGCCCCTCTTTGGAACTAGCGTTTTCCTACGAGCAGTACTTC
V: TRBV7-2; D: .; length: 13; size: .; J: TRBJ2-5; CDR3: CASSIGLQETQYF; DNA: TGTGCCAGCAGCATTGGGCTTCAAGAGACCCAGTACTTC
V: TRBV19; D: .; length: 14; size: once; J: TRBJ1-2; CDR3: CASSIDPSNYGYTF; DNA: TGTGCCAGTAGTATAGATCCTTCCAACTATGGCTACACCTTC
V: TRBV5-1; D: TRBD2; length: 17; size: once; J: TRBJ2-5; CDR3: CASSLVASGRGGETQYF; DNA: TGCGCCAGCAGCTTGGTGGCTAGCGGGAGAGGGGGCGAGACCCAGTACTTC
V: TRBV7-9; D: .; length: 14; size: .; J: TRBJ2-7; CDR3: CASSLAGQAYEQYF; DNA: TGTGCCAGCAGCTTAGCGGGCCAGGCTTACGAGCAGTACTTC
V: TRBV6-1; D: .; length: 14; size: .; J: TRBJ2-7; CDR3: CASSPVSGNYEQYF; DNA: TGTGCCAGCAGTCCAGTTTCAGGAAACTACGAGCAGTACTTC
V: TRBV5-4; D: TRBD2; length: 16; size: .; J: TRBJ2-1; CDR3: CASSLSLAGSYNEQFF; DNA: TGTGCCAGCAGCTTGAGTCTAGCGGGCTCCTACAATGAGCAGTTCTTC
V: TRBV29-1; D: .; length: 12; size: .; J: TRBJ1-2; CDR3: CSVEGVDYGYTF; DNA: TGCAGCGTTGAGGGCGTCGACTATGGCTACACCTTC
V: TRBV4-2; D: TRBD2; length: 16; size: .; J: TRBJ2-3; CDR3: CASSQVSPSGRDTQYF; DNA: TGTGCCAGCAGCCAAGTTAGCCCTAGCGGGAGAGATACGCAGTATTTT
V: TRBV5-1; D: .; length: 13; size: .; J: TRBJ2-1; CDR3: CASSLVFESEQFF; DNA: TGCGCCAGCAGCTTGGTCTTTGAGAGTGAGCAGTTCTTC
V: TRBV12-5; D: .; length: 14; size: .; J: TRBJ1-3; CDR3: CASGFEGVGNTIYF; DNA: TGTGCTAGTGGTTTCGAGGGTGTGGGAAACACCATATATTTT